This TCR beta chain is from a study of beta chain features in type 1 diabetes (dated by TCRdb to the late 2010s). For context, the study as a whole: Patients and healthy donors did not differ in mean age, gender distribution, total cell number or subset yield. A total of approximately 110,000,000 sorted cells were examined across all samples, and a strong correlation was observed between cell number per subset and RNA yield. The study compared the TCRB repertoires of sorted circulating CD4+ T cell subsets in recently diagnosed type 1 diabetes patients with those in matched healthy donors. Regulatory and stem cell-like memory subsets were obtained from only 8 patients and roughly 8 healthy donors, while naive and central memory subsets were obtained from all 30 or so donors.

The table lists this clone with a few counts. Its cognate antigen has yet to be identified. No base qualities exist here, and no much larger clone lies one base off it. Beyond this particular receptor, the publication reports: Naive, central memory and regulatory TCRB repertoires appeared to be more alike among patients than among healthy donors. PCR may preferentially amplify shorter templates, but because patient and control samples were amplified and corrected together, any resulting skew would affect both groups equally. Because small numbers of individuals were included in the HLA sub-analyses, any influence of HLA type on TCRB rearrangement was left unresolved. A moderate but significant shortening of TCRB CDR3 length was observed in type 1 diabetes patients in all four CD4+ subsets. Fewer insertions and more nucleotide deletions at VDJ recombination sites were observed in patients with type 1 diabetes, implying thymic rearrangement abnormalities. Because cDNA rather than genomic DNA was sequenced, highly expressing activated cells could have been over-represented, although no difference in activation and CD3 levels was found between groups.

The germline V gene yields ENHRY for CDR1 and SYGVKD for CDR2. Trimming at the junction amounts to 6 bases on V and 6 bases on J, and the germline ends lie 21 bases apart. The CDR3 has 16 amino acids, counting the end cysteine and phenylalanine. Just the 48-base CDR3 DNA is kept, in frame starting at base 1. Each donor gave one peripheral blood draw, roughly 120 mL on average, collected into heparinised tubes. A BD FACSAria II and a panel including CD45RO, CCR7, CD25, CD127, CD95 and CD27 were used to sort naive, central memory, regulatory and stem cell-like memory CD4+ T cells. Every sorted population had a purity above 95%. PBMCs were isolated right away by Lymphoprep density gradient centrifugation and were stained directly, without culture. To minimize batch effects, samples were stained and sorted in pairs, one healthy donor with one patient per experiment. The High Capacity cDNA Reverse Transcription Kit was used to reverse transcribe all of the isolated RNA, meaning that expressed TCRB transcripts were what got sequenced. Deep immunoSEQ sequencing was applied to naive, central memory and regulatory T cell samples, giving an average of roughly 3.5 million total reads per sample. Sorted cells were lysed in RLT buffer, and RNA was extracted using DNase-treated RNeasy Micro or Mini kits according to cell number. Each cell subset was processed on its own to prevent cross-contamination, while patient and healthy donor samples were processed together. The immunoSEQ multiplex PCR was used to amplify TCRB sequences from cDNA, generating 87-bp fragments that spanned the CDR3 region. Sequencing of the amplicons was done on the Illumina HiSeq platform. The authors' analysis ran thus. PCR bias was corrected computationally using synthetic template baselines, and reads within Hamming distance 2 were collapsed, with unmergeable singletons discarded. By aligning reads against IMGT, V, D and J genes, CDR3 length, and insertions or deletions at six rearrangement sites were assigned. Within each subset, clonotype counts were normalized to sorted cell number, after which true diversity and Gini coefficients were computed with the tcR R package. The overlap coefficient, calculated on TCRB nucleotide sequences, was used to measure repertoire sharing. TCRdb retrieved this table from immuneACCESS and kept in-frame rearrangements only. Not all clones are present; in checked studies, unresolved V genes account for under half, and no reason is known for the remainder. D and trimming come from the DNA, and the V and J calls and clone size come from that table. Present in this sample are 110,000 to 150,000 clones, 6% to 7.5% of which were seen just once. The top ten clonotypes cover 1.1% to 1.5% of the sample.

Recombination linked TRBV10-3 to TRBJ2-1; the D region possibly corresponds to TRBD1 (8 bases align). The sequence was obtained from a woman aged 25 to 45 in good health. The sample was central memory CD4+ T cells from blood. The CDR3 protein is CAISATGGEVTNEQFF. The DNA is TGTGCCATCAGCGCCACAGGGGGGGAGGTAACCAATGAGCAGTTCTTC.